Below, one T cell receptor beta chain is given with its context. The data belong to a study of T cell changes during pregnancy in multiple sclerosis. This CDR3 has 14 residues. Germline loops: CDR1 ENHRY, CDR2 SYGVKD. Trimming cost V 6 bases and J 3 bases; bases outside gene matches: 5. Profiled with immunoSEQ multiplex PCR; TCRdb holds only in-frame clones, not every one. The sample records tens of thousands of clones, around 91% being singletons. Here the sequenced sample was CD4+ T cells from peripheral blood mononuclear cells, taken in the third trimester of pregnancy. The origin of this receptor is a female donor in good health, enrolled as a control in a pregnancy study. V and J are TRBV10-3 and TRBJ1-1, with 9 bases lining up with TRBD1. CDR3 protein: CAISYRGPDTEAFF. The CDR3 DNA reads TGTGCCATCAGCTACAGGGGGCCGGACACTGAAGCTTTCTTT.